This T cell receptor beta chain comes out of a study of cytomegalovirus exposure and HLA in healthy donors. Profiled with immunoSEQ multiplex PCR; TCRdb holds only in-frame clones, not every one. The profile covers 200,000 to 250,000 clones, with approximately 87% appearing a single time and 4.5% to 7% taken by the ten largest. Germline CDR1 reads SGHVS; CDR2 reads FQNEAQ. Trimming stripped 5 bases from V and 2 bases from J, with 8 bases between. CDR3 size: 13 residues. The specimen was PBMCs. The rearrangement joins TRBV7-8 to TRBJ2-3; TRBD2 might be the D (5 bases). The receptor comes from a woman aged 18-29 years in good health and CMV-seronegative. DNA for the CDR3: TGTGCCAGCAGCCCGGGATTCACAGATACGCAGTATTTT. Encoded protein: CASSPGFTDTQYF.